This T cell receptor beta chain was obtained from a study of cytomegalovirus exposure and HLA in healthy donors. Across the study: A subsequent analysis stated that the 120 or so validation repertoires were run on the same platform as the approximately 660 first-cohort repertoires. Whole-study findings and limits: Reportedly, diagnosis of cytomegalovirus status by the classifier showed high specificity and sensitivity.

As to this clone: The antigen is unknown.

Donors came from a validation cohort of over a hundred subjects, distinct from the first 666-subject cohort. The germline gives CDR1 LGHNA, CDR2 YSLEER. After removal of 0 bases from V and 4 bases from J, the junction contained 6 bases not matched to a gene. This CDR3 has 15 residues. Assay used: immunoSEQ multiplex PCR; TCRdb lists only in-frame clones, some missing. The sample carries 150,000 to 200,000 clones, approximately 87% recorded once. The rearrangement uses TRBV4-3 and TRBJ2-7, with 7 bases that match TRBD2. The TCR originated in a woman aged 25-40 years in good health and CMV-seronegative. The sequenced material came from PBMCs. The CDR3 DNA reads TGCGCCAGCAGCCAAGATCCGGGAGGCGGGTACGAGCAGTACTTC. Amino acids: CASSQDPGGGYEQYF.